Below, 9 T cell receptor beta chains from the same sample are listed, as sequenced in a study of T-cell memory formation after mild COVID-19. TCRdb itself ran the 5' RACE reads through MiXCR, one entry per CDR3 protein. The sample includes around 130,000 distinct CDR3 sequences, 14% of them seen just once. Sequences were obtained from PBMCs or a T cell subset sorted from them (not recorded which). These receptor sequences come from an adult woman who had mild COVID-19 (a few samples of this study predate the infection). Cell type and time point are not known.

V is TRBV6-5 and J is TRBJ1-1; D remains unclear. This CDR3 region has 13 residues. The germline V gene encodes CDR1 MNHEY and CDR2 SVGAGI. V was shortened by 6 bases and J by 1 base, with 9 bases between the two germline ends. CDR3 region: CASRRLGNTEAFF. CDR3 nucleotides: TGTGCCAGCAGGAGGTTGGGGAACACTGAAGCTTTCTTT.

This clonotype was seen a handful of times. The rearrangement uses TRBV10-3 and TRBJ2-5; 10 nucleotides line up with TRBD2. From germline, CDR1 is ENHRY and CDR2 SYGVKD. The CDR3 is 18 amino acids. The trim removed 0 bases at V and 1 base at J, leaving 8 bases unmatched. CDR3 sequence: CAISESWASGGPQETQYF. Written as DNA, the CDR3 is TGTGCCATCAGTGAGTCGTGGGCTAGCGGGGGTCCCCAAGAGACCCAGTACTTC.

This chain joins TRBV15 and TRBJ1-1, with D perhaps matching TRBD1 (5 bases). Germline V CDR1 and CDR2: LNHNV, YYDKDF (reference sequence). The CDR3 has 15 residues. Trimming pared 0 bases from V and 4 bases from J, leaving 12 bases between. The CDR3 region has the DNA TGTGCCACCAGCAGAGACAGGGAACCGGGCACTGAAGCTTTCTTT. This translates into CATSRDREPGTEAFF.

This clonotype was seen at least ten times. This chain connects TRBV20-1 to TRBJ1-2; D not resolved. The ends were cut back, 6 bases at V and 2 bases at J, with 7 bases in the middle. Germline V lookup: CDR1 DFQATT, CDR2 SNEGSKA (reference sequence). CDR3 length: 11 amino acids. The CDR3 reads CSARENYGYTF. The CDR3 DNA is TGCAGTGCGAGGGAAAACTATGGCTACACCTTC.

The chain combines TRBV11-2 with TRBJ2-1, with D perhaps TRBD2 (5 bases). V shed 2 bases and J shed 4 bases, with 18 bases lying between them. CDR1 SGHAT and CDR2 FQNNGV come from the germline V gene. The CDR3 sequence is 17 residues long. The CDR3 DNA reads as TGTGCCAGCAGCTTAAGTAGCGTAAGGGTTTCTTACAATGAGCAGTTCTTC. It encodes CASSLSSVRVSYNEQFF.

The CDR3, as DNA: TGTGCCAGCAGTTACTTTTACGGGGGGGCGAGCGCCAAAAACATTCAGTACTTC. Translating it yields CASSYFYGGASAKNIQYF. The rearrangement joins TRBV6-5 to TRBJ2-4; 8 bases line up with TRBD2. Per germline, CDR1 MNHEY and CDR2 SVGAGI. The V and J ends lost 1 base and 1 base, in that order; junction bases with no gene match: 9. This CDR3 comprises 18 residues.

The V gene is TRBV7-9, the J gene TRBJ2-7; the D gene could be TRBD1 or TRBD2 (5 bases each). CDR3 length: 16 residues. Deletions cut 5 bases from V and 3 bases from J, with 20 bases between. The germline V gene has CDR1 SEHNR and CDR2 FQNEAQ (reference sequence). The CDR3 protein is CASSPRREGLNYEQYF. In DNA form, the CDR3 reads TGTGCCAGCAGCCCCCGCCGAGAGGGGCTCAACTACGAGCAGTACTTC. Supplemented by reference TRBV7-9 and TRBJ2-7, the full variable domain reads DTGVSQNPRHKITKRGQNVTFRCDPISEHNRLYWYRQTLGQGPEFLTYFQNEAQLEKSRLLSDRFSAERPKGSFSTLEIQRTEQGDSAMYLCASSPRREGLNYEQYFGPGTRLTVT.

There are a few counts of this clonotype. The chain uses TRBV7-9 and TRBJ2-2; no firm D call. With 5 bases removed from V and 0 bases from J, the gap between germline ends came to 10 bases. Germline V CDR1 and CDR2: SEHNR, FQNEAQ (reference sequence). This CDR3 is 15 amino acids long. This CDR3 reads CASSPYRTNTGELFF. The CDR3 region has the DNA TGTGCCAGCAGCCCGTACCGAACGAACACCGGGGAGCTGTTTTTT.

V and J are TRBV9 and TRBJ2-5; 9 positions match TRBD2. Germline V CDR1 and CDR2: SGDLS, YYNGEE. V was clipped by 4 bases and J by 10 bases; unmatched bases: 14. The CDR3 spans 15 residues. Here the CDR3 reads CASSPASGAAGGQYF. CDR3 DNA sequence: TGTGCCAGCAGCCCGGCTAGCGGGGCGGCAGGAGGCCAGTACTTC. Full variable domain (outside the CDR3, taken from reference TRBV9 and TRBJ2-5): DSGVTQTPKHLITATGQRVTLRCSPRSGDLSVYWYQQSLDQGLQFLIQYYNGEERAKGNILERFSAQQFPDLHSELNLSSLELGDSALYFCASSPASGAAGGQYFGPGTRLLVL.